This T cell receptor (beta chain) is from a study of monozygotic twins with inflammatory bowel disease. Whole-study findings and limits: Those with IBD had lower TCRbeta diversity (inverse Simpson) than their healthy co-twins did.

The CDR3 has 14 residues. Germline V gene data show CDR1 as SGHRS and CDR2 as YFSETQ. It was 3,500 to 4,000 ng of total RNA that each TCR library used. UMIs bearing a 6-nucleotide sample barcode were added through template switching. TCRdb re-called the 5' RACE reads and shows each CDR3 protein once, DNA omitted. The sample table sets out approximately 150,000 distinct CDR3 sequences. About this clonotype: Its antigen is unidentified.

This rearrangement joins TRBV5-1 to TRBJ2-1; TCRdb designates TRBD1, a call that cannot be tested without DNA. The TCR was taken from a human donor with ulcerative colitis or Crohn's disease, or a healthy co-twin of an affected twin (not recorded which). The material sequenced was blood. CDR3 region: CASSLATEGNEQFF.